What follows is one T cell receptor beta chain and its context. The antigen is undetermined. Trimming removed 0 bases from V and 3 bases from J; junction bases left unmatched: 1. Germline assignment: CDR1 LGHNA and CDR2 YSLEER. This CDR3 has 15 amino acids. The sample is drawn from a study of cytotoxic CD8 clonotypes in ibrutinib-treated CLL. Overall study results and limits: Contraction or stability on treatment characterized the public clonotypes, which were uncommon. Sustained-remission and progressing patients had different sampling times.

The protocol was immunoSEQ multiplex PCR, while the TCRdb copy is restricted to in-frame clones and leaves out a portion. Of fewer than 400,000 clones listed, about 61% are singletons. J is TRBJ2-1 and V is TRBV4-3, with TRBD2 identical over 8 bases. The sequencing used PBMCs, collected after 36 months of ibrutinib treatment. The source of this sequence is a human donor with chronic lymphocytic leukemia. This CDR3 reads CASSQELAVYNEQFF. The DNA for the CDR3 is TGCGCCAGCAGCCAAGAACTAGCGGTCTACAATGAGCAGTTCTTC.